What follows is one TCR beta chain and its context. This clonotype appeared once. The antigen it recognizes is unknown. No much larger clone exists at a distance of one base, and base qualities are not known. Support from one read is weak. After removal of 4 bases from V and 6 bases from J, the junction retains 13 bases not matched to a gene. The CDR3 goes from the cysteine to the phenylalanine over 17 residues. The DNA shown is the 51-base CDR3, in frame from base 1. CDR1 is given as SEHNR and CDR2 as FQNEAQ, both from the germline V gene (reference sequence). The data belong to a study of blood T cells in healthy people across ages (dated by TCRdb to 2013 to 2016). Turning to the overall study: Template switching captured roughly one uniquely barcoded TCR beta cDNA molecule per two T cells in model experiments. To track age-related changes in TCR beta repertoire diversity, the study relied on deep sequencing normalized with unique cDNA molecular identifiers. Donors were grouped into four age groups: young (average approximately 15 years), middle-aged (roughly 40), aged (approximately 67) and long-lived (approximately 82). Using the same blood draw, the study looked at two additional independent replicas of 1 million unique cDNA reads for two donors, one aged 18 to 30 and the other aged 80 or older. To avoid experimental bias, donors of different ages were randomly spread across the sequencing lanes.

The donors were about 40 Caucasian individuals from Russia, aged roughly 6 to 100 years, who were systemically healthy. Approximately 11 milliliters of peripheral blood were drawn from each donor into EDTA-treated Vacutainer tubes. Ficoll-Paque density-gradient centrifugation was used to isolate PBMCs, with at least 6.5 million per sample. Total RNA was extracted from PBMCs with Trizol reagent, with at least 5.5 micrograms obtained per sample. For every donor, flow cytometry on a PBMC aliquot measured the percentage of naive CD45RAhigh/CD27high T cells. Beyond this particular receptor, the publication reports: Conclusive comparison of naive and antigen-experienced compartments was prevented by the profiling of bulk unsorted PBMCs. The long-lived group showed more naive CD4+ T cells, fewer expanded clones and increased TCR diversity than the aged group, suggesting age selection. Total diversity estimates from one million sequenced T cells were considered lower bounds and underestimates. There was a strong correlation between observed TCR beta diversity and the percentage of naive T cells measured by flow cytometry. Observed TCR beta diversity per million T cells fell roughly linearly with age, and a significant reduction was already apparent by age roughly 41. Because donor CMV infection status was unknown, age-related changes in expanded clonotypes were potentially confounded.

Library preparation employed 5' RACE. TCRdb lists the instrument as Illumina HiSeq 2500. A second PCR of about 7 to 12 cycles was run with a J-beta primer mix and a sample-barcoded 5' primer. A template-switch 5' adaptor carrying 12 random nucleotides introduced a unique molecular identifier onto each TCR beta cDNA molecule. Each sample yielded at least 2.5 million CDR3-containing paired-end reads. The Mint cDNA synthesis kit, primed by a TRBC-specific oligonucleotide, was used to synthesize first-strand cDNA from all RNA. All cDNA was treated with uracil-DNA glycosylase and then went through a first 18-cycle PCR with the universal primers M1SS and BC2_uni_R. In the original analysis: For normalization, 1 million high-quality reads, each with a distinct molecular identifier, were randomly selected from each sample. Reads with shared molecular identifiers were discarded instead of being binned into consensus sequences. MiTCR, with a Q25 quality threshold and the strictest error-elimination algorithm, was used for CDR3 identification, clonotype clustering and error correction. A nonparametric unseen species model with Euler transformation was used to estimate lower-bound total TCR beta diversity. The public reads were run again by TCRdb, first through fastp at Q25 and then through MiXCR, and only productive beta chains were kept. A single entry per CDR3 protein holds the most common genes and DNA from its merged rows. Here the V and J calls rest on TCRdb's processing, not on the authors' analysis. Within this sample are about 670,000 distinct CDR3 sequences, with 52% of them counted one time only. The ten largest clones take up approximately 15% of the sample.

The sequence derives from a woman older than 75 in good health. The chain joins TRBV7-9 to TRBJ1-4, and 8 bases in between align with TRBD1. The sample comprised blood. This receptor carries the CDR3 CASSSQGAGSSDEKLFF. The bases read TGTGCCAGCAGCTCCCAGGGGGCTGGGTCTAGTGATGAAAAACTGTTTTTT.